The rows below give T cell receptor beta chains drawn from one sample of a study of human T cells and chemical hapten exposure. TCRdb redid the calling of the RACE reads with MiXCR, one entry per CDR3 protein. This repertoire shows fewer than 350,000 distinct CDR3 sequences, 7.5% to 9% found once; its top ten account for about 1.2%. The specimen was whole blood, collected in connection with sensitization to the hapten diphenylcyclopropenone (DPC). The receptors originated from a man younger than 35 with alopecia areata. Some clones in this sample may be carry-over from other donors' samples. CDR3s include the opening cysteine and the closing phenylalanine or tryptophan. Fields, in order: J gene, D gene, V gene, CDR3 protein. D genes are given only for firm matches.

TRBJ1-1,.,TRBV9,CASSVNWGDTEAFF
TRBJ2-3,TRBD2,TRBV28,CASRLGGGPTDTQYF
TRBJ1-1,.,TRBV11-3,CASSLVGDTEAFF
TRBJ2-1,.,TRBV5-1,CASSLSEFGQYNEQFF
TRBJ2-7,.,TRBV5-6,CASSLVGRKSSYEQYF
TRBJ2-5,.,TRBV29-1,CSVRLWETQYF
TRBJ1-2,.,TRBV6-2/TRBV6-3,CASSYDPRGDYGYTF
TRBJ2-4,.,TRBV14,CASSQGQNVKNIQYF
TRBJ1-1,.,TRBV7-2,CASSLDSHTEAFF
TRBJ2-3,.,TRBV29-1,CSSRLGNLTDTQYF
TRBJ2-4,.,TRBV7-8,CASSEGGLAKNIQYF
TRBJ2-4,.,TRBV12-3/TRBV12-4,CASSFGRHIQYF
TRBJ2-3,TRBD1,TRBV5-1,CASKVGDRGRSDTQYF
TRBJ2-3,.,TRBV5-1,CASTSAVADTQYF
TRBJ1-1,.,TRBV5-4,CVSNLNLDTEAFF